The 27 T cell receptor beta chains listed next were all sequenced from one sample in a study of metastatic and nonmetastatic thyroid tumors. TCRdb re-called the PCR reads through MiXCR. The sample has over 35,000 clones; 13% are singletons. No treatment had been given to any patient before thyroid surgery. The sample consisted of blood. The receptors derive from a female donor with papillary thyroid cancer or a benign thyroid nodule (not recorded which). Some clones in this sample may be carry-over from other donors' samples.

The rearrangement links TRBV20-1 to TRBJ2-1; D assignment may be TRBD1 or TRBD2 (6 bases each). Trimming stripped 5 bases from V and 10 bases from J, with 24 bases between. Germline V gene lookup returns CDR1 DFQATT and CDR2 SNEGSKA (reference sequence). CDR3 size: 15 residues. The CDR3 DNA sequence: TGCAGTGCTGGCACATCTAGCGTCAGGGGACGGGAGCAGTTCTTC. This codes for CSAGTSSVRGREQFF.

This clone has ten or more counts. CDR3 DNA: TGTGCCAGCAGTGACTCGGTAGCGACAGGGGAAGTCTACACCTTC. It codes for CASSDSVATGEVYTF. The V and J genes are TRBV6-4 and TRBJ1-2, with 8 bases that match TRBD1. After removal of 0 bases from V and 10 bases from J, the junction contained 10 bases not matched to a gene. The V gene's germline CDR1 is MRHNA and CDR2 SNTAGT. The length of the CDR3 is 15 residues.

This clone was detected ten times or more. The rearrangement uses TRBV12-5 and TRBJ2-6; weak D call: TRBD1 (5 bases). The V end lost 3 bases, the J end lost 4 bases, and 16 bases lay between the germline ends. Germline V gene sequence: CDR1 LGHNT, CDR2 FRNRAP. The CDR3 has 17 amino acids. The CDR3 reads CASGFSPGRAGANVLTF. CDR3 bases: TGTGCTAGTGGTTTCTCTCCCGGCAGGGCCGGGGCCAACGTCCTGACTTTC.

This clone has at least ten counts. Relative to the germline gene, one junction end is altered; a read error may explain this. CDR3 region: CSARVGGEQYF. Written as DNA, the CDR3 is TGCAGTGCCAGAGTGGGAGGGGAGCAGTACTTC. The chain carries TRBV20-1 and TRBJ2-7; 7 bases agree with TRBD2. Germline V gene data show CDR1 as DFQATT and CDR2 as SNEGSKA (reference sequence). The CDR3 runs 11 residues.

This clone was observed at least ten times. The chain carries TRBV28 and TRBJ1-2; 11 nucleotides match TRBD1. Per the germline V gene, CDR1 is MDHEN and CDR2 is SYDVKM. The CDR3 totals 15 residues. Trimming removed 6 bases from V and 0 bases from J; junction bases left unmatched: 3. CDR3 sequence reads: CASREDRGPNYGYTF. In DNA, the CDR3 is TGTGCCAGCAGGGAGGACAGGGGGCCTAACTATGGCTACACCTTC.

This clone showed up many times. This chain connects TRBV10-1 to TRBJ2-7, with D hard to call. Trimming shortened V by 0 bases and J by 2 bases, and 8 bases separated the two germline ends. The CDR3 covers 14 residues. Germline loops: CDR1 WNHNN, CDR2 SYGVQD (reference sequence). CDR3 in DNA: TGCGCCAGCAGTGAGTCGCAAAGAGCCTACGAGCAGTACTTC. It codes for CASSESQRAYEQYF.

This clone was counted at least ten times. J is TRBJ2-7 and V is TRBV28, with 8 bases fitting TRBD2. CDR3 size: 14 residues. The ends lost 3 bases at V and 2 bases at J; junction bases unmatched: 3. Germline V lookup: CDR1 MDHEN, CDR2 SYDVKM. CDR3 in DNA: TGTGCCAGCAGTTTTACTAGCGGAACCTACGAGCAGTACTTC. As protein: CASSFTSGTYEQYF.

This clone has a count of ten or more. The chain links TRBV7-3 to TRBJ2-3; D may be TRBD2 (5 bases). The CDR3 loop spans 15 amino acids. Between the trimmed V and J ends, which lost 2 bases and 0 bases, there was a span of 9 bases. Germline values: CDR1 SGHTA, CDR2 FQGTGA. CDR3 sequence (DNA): TGTGCCAGCAGCTTATTTGGCGGGAGCACAGATACGCAGTATTTT. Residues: CASSLFGGSTDTQYF. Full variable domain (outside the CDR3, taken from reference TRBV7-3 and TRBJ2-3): GAGVSQTPSNKVTEKGKYVELRCDPISGHTALYWYRQSLGQGPEFLIYFQGTGAADDSGLPNDRFFAVRPEGSVSTLKIQRTERGDSAVYLCASSLFGGSTDTQYFGPGTRLTVL.

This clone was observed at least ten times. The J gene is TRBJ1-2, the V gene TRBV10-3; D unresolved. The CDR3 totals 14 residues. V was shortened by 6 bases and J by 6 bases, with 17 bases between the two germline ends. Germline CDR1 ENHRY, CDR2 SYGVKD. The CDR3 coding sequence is TGTGCCATCAGAGATATTACGACCGGTGATGGCTACACCTTC. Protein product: CAIRDITTGDGYTF.

The CDR3 loop is CASKDPWDKKLFF. The CDR3 bases are TGTGCCAGTAAGGATCCCTGGGACAAAAAACTGTTTTTT. The rearrangement uses TRBV19 and TRBJ1-4; possible D gene TRBD1, 6 bases. V was clipped by 7 bases and J by 9 bases, with 15 bases between them. This CDR3 has 13 residues. Germline CDR1 LNHDA, CDR2 SQIVND (reference sequence).

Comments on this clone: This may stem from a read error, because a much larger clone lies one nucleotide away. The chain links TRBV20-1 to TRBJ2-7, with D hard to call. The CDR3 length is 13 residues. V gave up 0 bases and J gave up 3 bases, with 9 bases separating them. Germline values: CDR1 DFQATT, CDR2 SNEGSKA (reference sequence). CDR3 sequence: CSARDFQLYEQYF. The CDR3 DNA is TGCAGTGCTAGAGACTTCCAACTCTACGAGCAGTACTTC.

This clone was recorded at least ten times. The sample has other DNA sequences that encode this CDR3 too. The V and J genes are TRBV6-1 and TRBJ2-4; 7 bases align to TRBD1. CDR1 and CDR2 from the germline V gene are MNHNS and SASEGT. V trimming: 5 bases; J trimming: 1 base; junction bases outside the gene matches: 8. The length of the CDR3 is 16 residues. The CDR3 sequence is CASSLRQGYAKNIQYF. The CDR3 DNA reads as TGTGCCAGCAGTCTCAGACAGGGATACGCCAAAAACATTCAGTACTTC.

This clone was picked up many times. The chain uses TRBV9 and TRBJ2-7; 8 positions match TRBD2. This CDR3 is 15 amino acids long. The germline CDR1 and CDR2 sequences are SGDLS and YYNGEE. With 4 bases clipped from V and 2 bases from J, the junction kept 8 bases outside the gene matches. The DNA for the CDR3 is TGTGCCAGCAGCAGGTCTAGCGGGCCTCCCTACGAGCAGTACTTC. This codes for CASSRSSGPPYEQYF.

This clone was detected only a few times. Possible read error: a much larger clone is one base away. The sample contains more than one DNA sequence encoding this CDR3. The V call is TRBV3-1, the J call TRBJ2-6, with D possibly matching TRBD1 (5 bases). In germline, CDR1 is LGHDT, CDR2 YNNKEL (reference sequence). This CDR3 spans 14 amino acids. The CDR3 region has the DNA TGTGCCAGCAGCCGTACAGGTGGGGCCAACGTACTGACTTTC. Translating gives CASSRTGGANVLTF.

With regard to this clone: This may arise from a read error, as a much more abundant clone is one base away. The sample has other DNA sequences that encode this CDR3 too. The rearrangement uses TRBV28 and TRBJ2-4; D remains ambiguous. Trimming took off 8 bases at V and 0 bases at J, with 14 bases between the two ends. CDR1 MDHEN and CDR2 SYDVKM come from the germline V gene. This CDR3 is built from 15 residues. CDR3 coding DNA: TGTGCCAGCTCTTCTCCGGAGAGAGCCAAAAACATTCAGTACTTC. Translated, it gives CASSSPERAKNIQYF.

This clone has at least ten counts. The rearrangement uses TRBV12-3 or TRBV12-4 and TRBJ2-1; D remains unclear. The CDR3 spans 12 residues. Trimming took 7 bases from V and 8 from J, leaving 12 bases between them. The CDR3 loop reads CASTSWQDEQFF. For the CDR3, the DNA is TGTGCCAGCACCTCATGGCAGGATGAGCAGTTCTTC.

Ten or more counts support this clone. The CDR3 nucleotides are TGCAGTGCATTCAGGGTAGCGACTTCCCGATACAATGAGCAGTTCTTC. It translates to CSAFRVATSRYNEQFF. The V gene is TRBV20-1, the J gene TRBJ2-1, with D tentatively TRBD1 or TRBD2 (5 bases each). CDR3 length: 16 residues. V shed 6 bases and J shed 4 bases, with 22 bases lying between them. Germline assignment: CDR1 DFQATT and CDR2 SNEGSKA (reference sequence).

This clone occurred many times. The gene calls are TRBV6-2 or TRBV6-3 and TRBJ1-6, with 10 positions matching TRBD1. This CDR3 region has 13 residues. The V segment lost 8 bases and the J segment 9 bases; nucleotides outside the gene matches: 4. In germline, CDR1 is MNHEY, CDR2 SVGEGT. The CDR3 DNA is TGTGCCAGCTCCCGGACAGGGGGTTCACCCCTCCACTTT. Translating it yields CASSRTGGSPLHF.

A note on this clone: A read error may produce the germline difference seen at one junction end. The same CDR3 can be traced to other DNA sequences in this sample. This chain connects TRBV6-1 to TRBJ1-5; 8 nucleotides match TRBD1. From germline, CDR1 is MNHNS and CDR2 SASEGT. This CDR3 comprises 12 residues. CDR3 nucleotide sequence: TGTGCCAGCAGAACAGGGGGGCAGCCCCAGCACTTT. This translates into CASRTGGQPQHF.

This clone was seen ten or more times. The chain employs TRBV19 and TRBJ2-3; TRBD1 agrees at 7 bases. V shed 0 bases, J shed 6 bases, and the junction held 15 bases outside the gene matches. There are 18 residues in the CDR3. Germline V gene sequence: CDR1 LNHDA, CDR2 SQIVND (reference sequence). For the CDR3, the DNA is TGTGCCAGTAGTATAGATCGGACAGGATACTTCGAGAGGGATACGCAGTATTTT. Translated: CASSIDRTGYFERDTQYF. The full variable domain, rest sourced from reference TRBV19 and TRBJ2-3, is DGGITQSPKYLFRKEGQNVTLSCEQNLNHDAMYWYRQDPGQGLRLIYYSQIVNDFQKGDIAEGYSVSREKKESFPLTVTSAQKNPTAFYLCASSIDRTGYFERDTQYFGPGTRLTVL.

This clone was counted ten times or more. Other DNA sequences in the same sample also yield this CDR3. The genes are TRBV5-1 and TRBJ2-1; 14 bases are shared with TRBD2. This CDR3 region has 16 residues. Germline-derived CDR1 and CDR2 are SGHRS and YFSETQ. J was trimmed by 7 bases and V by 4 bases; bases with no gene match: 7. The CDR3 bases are TGCGCCAGCAGCCTCGGACTAGCGGGAGGAGGGAATGAGCAGTTCTTC. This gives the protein CASSLGLAGGGNEQFF.

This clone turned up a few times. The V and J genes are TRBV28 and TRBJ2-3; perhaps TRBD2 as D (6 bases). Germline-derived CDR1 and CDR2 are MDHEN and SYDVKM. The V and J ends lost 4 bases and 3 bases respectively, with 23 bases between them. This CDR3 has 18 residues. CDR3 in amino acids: CASSSPVIAEPSTDTQYF. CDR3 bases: TGTGCCAGCAGTTCCCCAGTCATAGCGGAGCCTAGTACAGATACGCAGTATTTT.

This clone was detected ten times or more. This CDR3 is CSARVPGLAGAIDTQYF. The CDR3 DNA is TGCAGTGCTAGAGTCCCCGGACTAGCGGGGGCGATAGATACGCAGTATTTT. The rearrangement links TRBV20-1 to TRBJ2-3, with 13 bases lining up with TRBD2. This CDR3 has 17 residues. The ends lost 1 base at V and 5 bases at J; junction bases unmatched: 9. Germline CDR1 is DFQATT and CDR2 is SNEGSKA (reference sequence).

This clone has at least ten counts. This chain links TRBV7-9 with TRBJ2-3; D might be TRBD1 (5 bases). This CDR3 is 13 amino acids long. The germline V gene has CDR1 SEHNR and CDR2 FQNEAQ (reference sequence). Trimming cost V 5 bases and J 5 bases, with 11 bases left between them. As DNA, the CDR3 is TGTGCCAGCAGCCCCCTAGGGGAAGATACGCAGTATTTT. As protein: CASSPLGEDTQYF.

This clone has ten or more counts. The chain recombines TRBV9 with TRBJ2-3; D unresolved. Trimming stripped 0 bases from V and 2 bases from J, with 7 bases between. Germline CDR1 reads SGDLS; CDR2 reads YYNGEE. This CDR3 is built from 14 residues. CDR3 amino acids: CASSVGLSTDTQYF. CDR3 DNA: TGTGCCAGCAGCGTAGGTCTATCCACAGATACGCAGTATTTT.

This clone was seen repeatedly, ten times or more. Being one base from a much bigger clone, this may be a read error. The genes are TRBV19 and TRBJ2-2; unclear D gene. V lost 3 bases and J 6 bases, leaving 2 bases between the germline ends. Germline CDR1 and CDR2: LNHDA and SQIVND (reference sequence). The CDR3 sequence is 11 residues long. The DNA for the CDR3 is TGTGCCAGTAGTATGTCCGGGGAGCTGTTTTTT. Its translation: CASSMSGELFF.

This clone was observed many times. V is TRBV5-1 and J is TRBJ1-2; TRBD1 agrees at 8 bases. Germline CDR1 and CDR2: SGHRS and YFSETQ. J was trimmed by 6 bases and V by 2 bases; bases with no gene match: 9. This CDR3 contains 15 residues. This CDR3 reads CASSFTTGDYNGYTF. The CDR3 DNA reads TGCGCCAGCAGCTTTACGACAGGGGATTATAATGGCTACACCTTC.